Below are 2 T cell receptor beta chains sequenced from a single sample in a study of blood T cells in healthy people across ages. The use of a sample-barcoded 5' primer and a J-beta primer mix characterized a second PCR of about 7 to 12 cycles. MiXCR, run by TCRdb on the 5' RACE reads, gives a single entry per CDR3 protein. The data show fewer than 650,000 distinct CDR3 sequences, about 27% seen once. This sample was shared with a second study, whose subject was T cells of mothers and their children.

Source material: blood. The receptor source for this set is a boy younger than 10 in good health.

The chain has TRBV19 and TRBJ1-1; TRBD1 might be the D (5 bases). V was clipped by 11 bases and J by 1 base, with 26 bases between them. In germline, CDR1 is LNHDA, CDR2 SQIVND (reference sequence). The CDR3 has 17 residues. The chain's CDR3 is CAGSTGGWPGENTEAFF. The CDR3, as DNA: TGTGCCGGATCTACGGGGGGGTGGCCAGGCGAGAACACTGAAGCTTTCTTT.

The chain uses TRBV7-9 and TRBJ2-4; possible D gene TRBD1, 7 bases. From germline, CDR1 is SEHNR and CDR2 FQNEAQ (reference sequence). V was trimmed by 0 bases and J by 3 bases, leaving 12 bases between them. The CDR3 extends over 16 amino acids. The DNA for the CDR3 is TGTGCCAGCAGCTTAGCATGGAGGGACAGCAAAAACATTCAGTACTTC. This encodes CASSLAWRDSKNIQYF.